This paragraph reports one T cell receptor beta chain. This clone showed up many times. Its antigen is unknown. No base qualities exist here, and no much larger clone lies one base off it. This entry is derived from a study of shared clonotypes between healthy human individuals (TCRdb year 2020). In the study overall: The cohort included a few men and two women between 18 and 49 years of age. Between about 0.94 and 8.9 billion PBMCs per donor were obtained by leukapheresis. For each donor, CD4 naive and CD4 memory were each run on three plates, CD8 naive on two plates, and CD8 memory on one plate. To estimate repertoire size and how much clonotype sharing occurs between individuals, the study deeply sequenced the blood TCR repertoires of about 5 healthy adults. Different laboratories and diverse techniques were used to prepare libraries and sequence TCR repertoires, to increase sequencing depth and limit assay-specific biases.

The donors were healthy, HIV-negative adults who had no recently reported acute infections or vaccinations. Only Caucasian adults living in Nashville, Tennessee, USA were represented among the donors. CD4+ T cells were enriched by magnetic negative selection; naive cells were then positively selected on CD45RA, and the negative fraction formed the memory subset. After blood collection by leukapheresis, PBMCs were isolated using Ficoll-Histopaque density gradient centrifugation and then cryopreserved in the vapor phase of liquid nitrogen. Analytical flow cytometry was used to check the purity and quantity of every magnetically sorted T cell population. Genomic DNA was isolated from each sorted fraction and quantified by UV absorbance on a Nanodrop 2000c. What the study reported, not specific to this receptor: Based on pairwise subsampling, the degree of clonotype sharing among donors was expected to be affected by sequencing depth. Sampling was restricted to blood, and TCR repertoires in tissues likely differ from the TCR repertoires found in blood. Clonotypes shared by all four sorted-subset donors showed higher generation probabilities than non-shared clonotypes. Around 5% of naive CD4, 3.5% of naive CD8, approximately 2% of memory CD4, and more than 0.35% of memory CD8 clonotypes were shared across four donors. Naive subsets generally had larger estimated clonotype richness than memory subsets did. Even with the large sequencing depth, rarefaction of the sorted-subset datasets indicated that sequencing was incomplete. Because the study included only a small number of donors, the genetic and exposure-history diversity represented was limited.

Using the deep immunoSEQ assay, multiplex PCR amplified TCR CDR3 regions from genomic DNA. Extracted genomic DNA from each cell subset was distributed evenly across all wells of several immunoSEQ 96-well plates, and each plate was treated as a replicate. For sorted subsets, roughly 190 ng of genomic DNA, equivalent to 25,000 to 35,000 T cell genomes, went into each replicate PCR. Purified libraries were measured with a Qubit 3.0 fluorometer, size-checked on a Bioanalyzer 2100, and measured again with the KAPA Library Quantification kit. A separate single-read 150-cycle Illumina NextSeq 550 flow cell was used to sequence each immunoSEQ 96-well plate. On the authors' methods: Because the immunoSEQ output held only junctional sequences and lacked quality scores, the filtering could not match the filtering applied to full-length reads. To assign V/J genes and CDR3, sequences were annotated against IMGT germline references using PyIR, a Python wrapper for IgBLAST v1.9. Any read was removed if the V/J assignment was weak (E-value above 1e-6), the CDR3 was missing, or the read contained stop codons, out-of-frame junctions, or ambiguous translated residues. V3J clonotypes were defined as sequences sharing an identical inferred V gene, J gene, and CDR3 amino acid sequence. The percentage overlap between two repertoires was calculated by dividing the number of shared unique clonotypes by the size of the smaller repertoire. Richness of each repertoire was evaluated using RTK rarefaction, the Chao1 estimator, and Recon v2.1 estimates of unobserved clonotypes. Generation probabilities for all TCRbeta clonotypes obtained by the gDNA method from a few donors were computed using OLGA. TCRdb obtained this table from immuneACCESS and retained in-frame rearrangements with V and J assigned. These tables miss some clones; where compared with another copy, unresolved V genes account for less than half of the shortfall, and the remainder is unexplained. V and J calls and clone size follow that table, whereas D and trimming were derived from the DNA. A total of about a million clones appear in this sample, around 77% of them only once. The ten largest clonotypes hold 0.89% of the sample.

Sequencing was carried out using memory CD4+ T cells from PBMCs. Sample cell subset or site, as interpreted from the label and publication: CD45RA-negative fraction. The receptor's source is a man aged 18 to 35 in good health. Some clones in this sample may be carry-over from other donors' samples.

The base sequence is TGTGCCAGCAGCCCCGACAGGCCTTGGGATGGCTACACCTTC. Translated, this is CASSPDRPWDGYTF. This chain is built from TRBV25-1 and TRBJ1-2, and perhaps TRBD1 as D gene, on 6 matching bases. Sequences MGHDK (CDR1) and SYGVNS (CDR2) are obtained from the germline V gene. Cut back by 6 bases and 6 bases, the V and J ends lie 17 bases apart. The CDR3, from cysteine to phenylalanine, totals 14 residues. Of all the DNA, just the CDR3 is kept, 42 bases in frame from base 1.